This T cell receptor beta chain was sequenced in a study of beta chain features in type 1 diabetes. As regards this clone: Its antigen is unidentified.

About 100 mL of blood, on average, came from one heparinised draw per donor. Germline V CDR1 and CDR2: SGHNT, YYREEE (reference sequence). The CDR3 has 13 amino acids. V shed 0 bases and J shed 7 bases, with 10 bases lying between them. Study results and limitations: TCRB CDR3s from Type 1 diabetes patients were moderately but significantly shorter in all four CD4+ subsets. A potential influence of HLA type upon TCRB rearrangement remained unresolved herein.

Expressed TCRB transcripts were sequenced because the entire RNA isolate underwent reverse transcription. Libraries were prepared by immunoSEQ multiplex PCR; TCRdb keeps only in-frame clonotypes and omits some of them. The table lists 600,000 to 750,000 clones, 12% of them singletons, with roughly 0.12% in the top ten. Material: naive CD4+ T cells from blood. The chain joins TRBV5-4 to TRBJ1-2, with TRBD1 as a possible D gene (6 bases). This TCR derives from a man aged 30 to 45 with type 1 diabetes. The CDR3 spells CASSLAGTTGYTF. In DNA, the CDR3 is TGTGCCAGCAGCTTGGCGGGGACAACTGGCTACACCTTC.